Presented here are 27 T cell receptor beta chains from one specimen sequenced in a study of blood T cell repertoires in COVID-19. Clones were sequenced by immunoSEQ multiplex PCR, and TCRdb holds only the in-frame ones, with some missing. The data contain a few hundred thousand clones, around 83% of them singletons. Material for sequencing was PBMCs or T cells enriched from blood (not recorded which). These receptors all come from a woman aged 50 to 60 who had recovered from COVID-19.

The chain uses TRBV7-2 and TRBJ2-2, with a weak D call TRBD2 (5 bases). The germline CDR1 and CDR2 sequences are SGHTA and FQGNSA. Between the trimmed V and J ends, which lost 3 bases and 2 bases, there was a span of 10 bases. The CDR3 consists of 15 residues. CDR3 amino acids: CASSFWEINTGELFF. The CDR3 DNA reads TGTGCCAGCAGCTTCTGGGAGATCAACACCGGGGAGCTGTTTTTT. Complete variable domain (other parts from reference TRBV7-2 and TRBJ2-2): GAGVSQSPSNKVTEKGKDVELRCDPISGHTALYWYRQSLGQGLEFLIYFQGNSAPDKSGLPSDRFSAERTGGSVSTLTIQRTQQEDSAVYLCASSFWEINTGELFFGEGSRLTVL.

This clone was counted a single time. This rearrangement joins TRBV5-1 to TRBJ2-7; the match to TRBD1 covers 7 bases. Germline trimming cut 4 bases from V and 0 bases from J; bases unmatched to any gene: 7. CDR1 and CDR2 from the germline V gene are SGHRS and YFSETQ. There are 15 residues in the CDR3. For the CDR3, the DNA is TGCGCCAGCAGCCCAGCGACAGGGATCTCCTACGAGCAGTACTTC. This sequence encodes CASSPATGISYEQYF.

The chain is built from TRBV19 and TRBJ2-6, with a tentative D call TRBD1 (5 bases). V was cut by 5 bases and J by 1 base, with 9 bases left in between. The CDR3 contains 15 residues. The germline V gene has CDR1 LNHDA and CDR2 SQIVND (reference sequence). The CDR3 loop is CASSRQFSGANVLTF. Here the CDR3 DNA reads TGTGCCAGTAGTCGACAGTTTTCTGGGGCCAACGTCCTGACTTTC.

V usage is TRBV2 and J usage is TRBJ2-5, with 10 bases lining up with TRBD1. CDR3 length: 15 residues. The germline gives CDR1 SNHLY, CDR2 FYNNEI. After removal of 4 bases from V and 4 bases from J, the junction contained 6 bases not matched to a gene. CDR3 nucleotides: TGTGCCAGCAGTGCGGGACAGGGGTATGTAGAGACCCAGTACTTC. Its translation is CASSAGQGYVETQYF.

The J gene is TRBJ2-2, the V gene TRBV19; TRBD2 might be the D (5 bases). With 4 bases removed from V and 6 bases from J, the gap between germline ends came to 12 bases. CDR1 and CDR2 from the germline V gene are LNHDA and SQIVND (reference sequence). The CDR3 runs to 14 residues. CDR3 coding DNA: TGTGCCAGTAGTACCGGGATGGTGGCCGGGGAGCTGTTTTTT. Its protein is CASSTGMVAGELFF.

This sequence joins TRBV3-1 (or the pseudogene TRBV3-2) and TRBJ1-5; the match to TRBD1 covers 9 bases. The V and J ends lost 1 base and 5 bases, in that order; junction bases with no gene match: 15. The germline CDR1 and CDR2 sequences are LGHDT and YNNKEL (reference sequence). CDR3 size: 19 residues. CDR3 sequence: CASSQVATEQGAKDQPQHF. The CDR3 DNA reads TGTGCCAGCAGCCAAGTTGCTACAGAACAGGGGGCTAAGGATCAGCCCCAGCATTTT.

In this sample, this clone turned up a few times. The same CDR3 can be traced to other DNA sequences in this sample. The chain employs TRBV7-2 and TRBJ1-5; D might be TRBD1 (5 bases). The germline gives CDR1 SGHTA, CDR2 FQGNSA. V lost 5 bases and J 2 bases, leaving 10 bases between the germline ends. The CDR3 contains 14 residues. The CDR3 loop reads CASSLTGGNQPQHF. CDR3 in DNA: TGTGCCAGCAGCCTAACAGGAGGCAATCAGCCCCAGCATTTT.

The chain employs TRBV9 and TRBJ1-3; D might be TRBD1 (5 bases). V was clipped by 4 bases and J by 0 bases, with 14 bases between them. From germline, CDR1 is SGDLS and CDR2 YYNGEE. This CDR3 is 16 amino acids long. CDR3 in amino acids: CASSPTAGPSGNTIYF. The DNA of the CDR3 is TGTGCCAGCAGCCCTACGGCAGGGCCCTCTGGAAACACCATATATTTT.

The chain joins TRBV4-3 to TRBJ1-3; TRBD1 agrees at 7 bases. V trimming: 0 bases; J trimming: 7 bases; junction bases outside the gene matches: 12. The CDR3 extends over 17 amino acids. The V gene's germline CDR1 is LGHNA and CDR2 YSLEER. This chain's CDR3 is CASSQDATGLGWNTIYF. The CDR3 nucleotides read TGCGCCAGCAGCCAAGATGCGACAGGGCTGGGTTGGAACACCATATATTTT.

The chain is built from TRBV27 and TRBJ1-2, with TRBD1 matching 9 bases. The CDR3 is 17 amino acids. The ends lost 3 bases at V and 5 bases at J; junction bases unmatched: 13. The germline V gene has CDR1 MNHEY and CDR2 SMNVEV (reference sequence). The CDR3 reads CASSFQASGTGSYGYTF. The CDR3 nucleotides read TGTGCCAGCAGTTTCCAAGCCTCCGGGACAGGGTCTTATGGCTACACCTTC.

The chain uses TRBV10-3 and TRBJ1-5; a weak D match, TRBD1 (5 bases). The CDR3 covers 11 residues. The V and J ends lost 2 bases and 13 bases respectively, with 9 bases between them. Per the germline V gene, CDR1 is ENHRY and CDR2 is SYGVKD. The CDR3 loop reads CAISEGAQQHF. DNA of the CDR3: TGTGCCATCAGTGAGGGGGCCCAACAGCATTTT.

The gene calls are TRBV10-3 and TRBJ2-5; 7 bases match TRBD1. V dropped 0 bases and J dropped 6; count of bases not matched to a gene: 10. The CDR3 length is 16 residues. In germline, CDR1 is ENHRY, CDR2 SYGVKD. CDR3 sequence: CAISESIGQGVKTQYF. The CDR3 coding sequence is TGTGCCATCAGTGAGTCGATTGGCCAGGGGGTTAAGACCCAGTACTTC.

In DNA form, the CDR3 reads TGTGCCAGCAGCCCCAATCTGGCAGGGCCCTTGCCCCAGCATTTT. This translates into CASSPNLAGPLPQHF. The rearrangement links TRBV7-9 to TRBJ1-5, with D tentatively TRBD1 (5 bases). With 5 bases removed from V and 9 bases from J, the gap between germline ends came to 20 bases. CDR3 length equals 15 residues. CDR1 and CDR2 (germline): SEHNR, FQNEAQ (reference sequence).

The J gene is TRBJ1-1, the V gene TRBV5-4; a possible D gene is TRBD1 (5 bases). Germline CDR1 is SGHNT and CDR2 is YYREEE (reference sequence). This CDR3 contains 14 residues. Trimming cost V 5 bases and J 4 bases, with 15 bases left between them. The CDR3 coding sequence is TGTGCCAGCAGGTTTGGGGGGGTTGGCACTGAAGCTTTCTTT. This sequence encodes CASRFGGVGTEAFF.

The J gene is TRBJ1-1, the V gene TRBV10-3; D might be TRBD1 (5 bases). CDR1 ENHRY and CDR2 SYGVKD come from the germline V gene. Trimming cost V 0 bases and J 7 bases, with 12 bases left between them. The CDR3 length is 14 residues. CDR3 sequence: CAISESGGRGEAFF. For the CDR3, the DNA is TGTGCCATCAGTGAGTCCGGGGGGAGGGGTGAAGCTTTCTTT.

The chain links TRBV19 to TRBJ1-3, with D possibly matching TRBD1 (5 bases). The ends were cut back, 8 bases at V and 0 bases at J, with 14 bases in the middle. CDR1 LNHDA and CDR2 SQIVND come from the germline V gene (reference sequence). The CDR3 has 15 residues. CDR3: CASGRQSRSGNTIYF. CDR3 coding DNA: TGTGCCAGTGGTAGACAGTCCCGCTCTGGAAACACCATATATTTT.

The CDR3 loop is CASSQRQGHTEAFF. The DNA of the CDR3 is TGTGCCAGCAGCCAACGACAGGGGCACACTGAAGCTTTCTTT. This chain connects TRBV14 to TRBJ1-1; 8 bases fit TRBD1. The CDR3 contains 14 residues. V lost 2 bases to trimming and J lost 3 bases; unmatched junction nucleotides: 2. Per germline, CDR1 SGHDN and CDR2 FVKESK. Full variable domain (rest looked up from reference TRBV14 and TRBJ1-1): EAGVTQFPSHSVIEKGQTVTLRCDPISGHDNLYWYRRVMGKEIKFLLHFVKESKQDESGMPNNRFLAERTGGTYSTLKVQPAELEDSGVYFCASSQRQGHTEAFFGQGTRLTVV.

This sequence joins TRBV30 and TRBJ1-5, with D hard to call. Trimming shortened V by 1 base and J by 6 bases, and 13 bases separated the two germline ends. This CDR3 comprises 14 residues. CDR1 GTSNPN and CDR2 SVGIG come from the germline V gene (reference sequence). CDR3 in DNA: TGTGCCTGGAGTGACGGGCCCGGGAGTCAGCCCCAGCATTTT. It codes for CAWSDGPGSQPQHF.

The genes are TRBV19 and TRBJ2-5; D not resolved. Germline V gives CDR1 LNHDA, CDR2 SQIVND (reference sequence). This CDR3 is built from 10 residues. Trimming removed 10 bases from V and 7 bases from J, with 10 bases in between. The CDR3 bases are TGTGCCATAGACACGCCGACCCAGTACTTC. Translating gives CAIDTPTQYF.

The rearrangement uses TRBV11-3 and TRBJ2-1; maybe TRBD1 (5 bases). Trimming took off 1 base at V and 6 bases at J, with 10 bases between the two ends. This CDR3 spans 14 amino acids. Germline lookup yields CDR1 SGHNT and CDR2 YENEEA. The CDR3 loop is CASSLGQQGNEQFF. CDR3 bases: TGTGCCAGCAGCTTAGGACAGCAAGGCAATGAGCAGTTCTTC.

The chain uses TRBV5-5 and TRBJ1-3; unclear D gene. Germline V gene sequence: CDR1 SGHKS, CDR2 YYEKEE (reference sequence). This CDR3 is built from 14 residues. V shed 2 bases and J shed 4 bases, with 10 bases lying between them. The CDR3 reads CASSFEQYGNTIYF. The CDR3 DNA sequence: TGTGCCAGCAGCTTCGAACAGTACGGAAACACCATATATTTT.

The V call is TRBV30, the J call TRBJ1-2; D may be TRBD1 (6 bases). V was clipped by 5 bases and J by 8 bases, with 18 bases between them. Germline V gives CDR1 GTSNPN, CDR2 SVGIG (reference sequence). This CDR3 region has 13 residues. For the CDR3, the DNA is TGTGCCTGGGATCCAGGGGCGTTCCTCGGCTACACCTTC. Its protein is CAWDPGAFLGYTF. Filled out from reference TRBV30 and TRBJ1-2, the complete variable domain reads SQTIHQWPATLVQPVGSPLSLECTVEGTSNPNLYWYRQAAGRGLQLLFYSVGIGQISSEVPQNLSASRPQDRQFILSSKKLLLSDSGFYLCAWDPGAFLGYTFGSGTRLTVV.

The gene calls are TRBV19 and TRBJ1-1, with D possibly TRBD1 on 5 matching bases. Per the germline V gene, CDR1 is LNHDA and CDR2 is SQIVND (reference sequence). This CDR3 has 13 residues. Trimming took off 5 bases at V and 5 bases at J, with 12 bases between the two ends. The CDR3 protein is CASSPTKGTEAFF. CDR3 nucleotides: TGTGCCAGTAGTCCCACTAAGGGGACTGAAGCTTTCTTT.

The gene calls are TRBV7-6 and TRBJ2-7; 7 bases agree with TRBD1. J was trimmed by 2 bases and V by 0 bases; bases with no gene match: 7. The germline CDR1 and CDR2 sequences are SGHVS and FNYEAQ. The CDR3 covers 16 residues. The CDR3 DNA reads as TGTGCCAGCAGCTTAGCGTCTGCGACAGGGACCTACGAGCAGTACTTC. It specifies CASSLASATGTYEQYF. Based on the CDR3 plus reference TRBV7-6 and TRBJ2-7, the full variable domain is GAGVSQSPRYKVTKRGQDVALRCDPISGHVSLYWYRQALGQGPEFLTYFNYEAQQDKSGLPNDRFSAERPEGSISTLTIQRTEQRDSAMYRCASSLASATGTYEQYFGPGTRLTVT.

CDR3 in amino acids: CASSLAGISTDTQYF. Here the CDR3 DNA reads TGTGCCAGCTCGCTAGCGGGGATTAGCACAGATACGCAGTATTTT. The chain recombines TRBV7-2 with TRBJ2-3, with 9 bases identical to TRBD2. The germline CDR1 and CDR2 sequences are SGHTA and FQGNSA. The CDR3 has 15 residues. V lost 8 bases, J lost 0 bases, and 6 bases stayed unmatched.

The V call is TRBV3-1 (or the pseudogene TRBV3-2), the J call TRBJ1-1; no clear D gene. CDR1 is LGHDT, CDR2 YNNKEL, per germline (reference sequence). The CDR3 is 14 amino acids. Trimming shortened V by 3 bases and J by 5 bases, and 13 bases separated the two germline ends. CDR3: CASSHRRGLTEAFF. The CDR3 region has the DNA TGTGCCAGCAGCCATCGGCGGGGTCTGACTGAAGCTTTCTTT.

The V call is TRBV5-6, the J call TRBJ2-2; TRBD1 matches 8 bases. This CDR3 spans 16 amino acids. Trimming at V came to 0 bases and at J to 5 bases, leaving 6 bases not matched to a gene. CDR1 and CDR2 from the germline V gene are SGHDT and YYEEEE. The CDR3 spells CASSLAFQGATGELFF. The CDR3 DNA sequence: TGTGCCAGCAGCTTGGCGTTCCAGGGGGCGACCGGGGAGCTGTTTTTT.